This T cell receptor beta chain was sequenced for a study of blood T cells in healthy people across ages. The ends lost 7 bases at V and 0 bases at J; junction bases unmatched: 9. Germline V gives CDR1 MDHEN, CDR2 SYDVKM. The CDR3 runs 16 residues. A few counts support this clonotype. Its antigen is undetermined. A second PCR of about 7 to 12 cycles used a sample-barcoded 5' primer and a J-beta primer mix. Every sample produced at least 3 million CDR3-containing paired-end reads. TCRdb called the 5' RACE reads again in MiXCR, with one record for every CDR3 protein. The table has about 400,000 distinct CDR3 sequences, 45% to 60% seen once; the top ten hold under 65%. Whole-study findings and limits: PBMCs were not sorted, which prevented a conclusive comparison of naive versus antigen-experienced cells.

The chain joins TRBV28 to TRBJ2-3; 8 bases are shared with TRBD1. The sequence was collected from a man aged 60 to 69 in good health. The sample was blood. The CDR3 DNA follows: TGTGCCAGCACTGAAGGGACAGGATCTAGCACAGATACGCAGTATTTT. This translates into CASTEGTGSSTDTQYF.